This TCR beta chain was sequenced for a study of cytomegalovirus exposure and HLA in healthy donors (dated by TCRdb to the late 2010s). Background for the entire study: In an earlier analysis of 587 of the donors, under 300 Gb of sequence data and 117 million unique TCR beta sequences from roughly 200 million T cells were reported. About 300 gigabases of sequencing data and about 92 million unique TCR sequences made up an early release that covered 640 HLA-typed donors. Among the roughly 400 genotyped donors, approximately 77% belonged to the genetic ancestry cluster associated with self-reported Caucasian donors. The aim of the study was to test whether cataloging public T cell receptors could identify signatures of past pathogen exposure. The study profiled the T cell repertoires of about 640 subjects by immunosequencing and related them to cytomegalovirus serostatus. In addition to the first cohort of about 650 subjects, a separate validation cohort of 120 different subjects was used. High-throughput TCR immunosequencing, statistical association of individual TCRs with disease status, and machine learning were combined to predict cytomegalovirus infection status. A later analysis re-analyzed previously published TCR beta repertoires from 650 to 800 donors and added high-resolution HLA genotyping to study TCR occurrence patterns. In the later analysis, no new phenotypic data were used to find candidate immune exposures; instead, reliance was placed on TCR beta sequences and their occurrence across donors. An earlier analysis of roughly 600 of the donors used high-throughput TCR beta sequencing to judge whether each TCR beta V gene segment behaved as functional or pseudogenic. Donor age, sex, ethnicity and CMV serostatus were collected together with the repertoire data. In a later genetic analysis, genome-wide SNP genotypes for about 60% of the 666 donors were used, and that subset was treated as a discovery cohort. Every repertoire in the discovery cohort had been generated on one and the same sequencing platform. Both class I and class II loci were covered by HLA typing, at four-digit resolution. Typing coverage varied by locus: roughly 629-640 donors for A, B, C, DRB1 and DQB1; approximately 560 for DQA1; approximately 570 for DPA1; about 450 for DPB1. About 5 DR-DQ haplotypes were handled as single units for association and clustering, since linkage in the cohort was strong. On average, roughly 250,000 unique TCR beta nucleotide sequences were sequenced per donor among 398 genotyped donors of the cohort, with around 19% of those sequences being non-productive.

In total, more than 500 healthy bone marrow donors made up the cohort. All cohort members were sampled while nominally healthy, although unrecorded immune exposures were likely present. The donor tested CMV seropositive, placing the donor among the 310 or so seropositive members of the cohort. A peripheral blood sample was provided by each donor, and peripheral blood mononuclear cells were used for TCR beta sequencing. The Qiagen DNeasy Blood Extraction Kit was used to extract genomic DNA from the blood cell samples. From its cysteine to its phenylalanine, the CDR3 spans 13 amino acids. The retained sequence is limited to the CDR3, 39 bases, with the frame set at the first base. The germline ends are 12 bases apart after V is trimmed by 4 bases and J by 5 bases. For CDR1 and CDR2, the germline V gene lists MNHEY and SVGAGI. Paper-wide results and their limitations: A later analysis found that TCR association rates varied across HLA loci, with DRB1 alleles showing the most associated TCRs and HLA-C alleles the fewest. A cluster of highly shared sequence variants was judged likely to be a technical artifact of the sequencing pipeline. In this cohort, only TCR beta chains were sequenced, and detectable features were limited by the absence of alpha or paired-chain data. In a later analysis, most CMV-associated TCR beta chains were found to appear HLA-restricted, with HLA associations seemingly driven largely by CMV exposure. According to a later analysis, parvovirus B19, influenza, CMV and Epstein-Barr virus appeared linked to several top co-occurrence clusters. The authors suggested that the approach could potentially be generalized to other disease states and immunological phenotypes. Because HLA typing was unavailable for some donors at each locus, only the typed subset was used in association tests. In a later genetic analysis, fewer N-insertions in productive TCRs were reported among donors in an Asian-associated ancestry cluster than the roughly 700-donor mean. Fewer than 20 rarely observed V segments, including chromosome 9 orphons, were excluded from the earlier analysis of approximately 600 of the donors because counts were too low. A further reported finding was that TCR beta sequences accurately predicted the HLA-A and HLA-B alleles for most subjects in the first cohort. Sequencing depth was assumed to be roughly uniform across donors in the presence/absence analyses, though that assumption may not hold. Specific HLA alleles were associated with about 17,000 TCR beta sequences at a false discovery rate of 0.05 in a later analysis. Correlated functional status among segregating V segments might reflect linkage disequilibrium, but an unknown experimental factor could not be ruled out. Most TCR sequences were observed very rarely across donors, whereas some public TCRs were present in many individuals. The classifier was reported to diagnose cytomegalovirus status with high specificity and sensitivity in both the original cohort and the validation cohort. In vitro tests confirmed that three of the cytomegalovirus-associated TCR beta chains recognize cytomegalovirus antigens. In a later analysis, HLA-associated TCR beta chains showed more clonal expansion and lower generation probabilities than non-associated chains that were equally common. CMV serostatus was the only immune exposure information available for the cohort. Some IMGT-functional V segments, including TRBV6-2 and TRBV6-3, could not be distinguished by the 87-base-pair reads and were therefore excluded. The study listed approximately 160 TCR beta chains as associated with cytomegalovirus. V-gene and J-gene trimming of TCR beta chains was associated with a missense DCLRE1C variant in a later genetic analysis, and the association was replicated in an independent cohort. An earlier analysis of approximately 500 of the donors showed that most TCR beta V segments appeared in productive rearrangements either about 87% or about 30% of the time, which broadly matched IMGT annotations. When HLA alleles, especially DR and DQ, strongly co-occurred, TCR associations were difficult to assign to individual alleles.

To note about this clone: Its cognate antigen has yet to be identified. No much larger clone exists at a distance of one base, and base qualities are not known.

Library prep was done by the immunoSEQ multiplex PCR assay. The multiplex PCR relied on a mix of 60 forward primers for TCR Vbeta segments and 13 reverse primers for TCR Jbeta segments. Amplification of the CDR3 region of rearranged TCR beta genes was performed with a multiplex PCR assay on genomic DNA. Amplified TCR beta libraries were sequenced as 87-base-pair reads on the Illumina HiSeq System. From the authors' description of their analysis: In a later analysis, some 80 million unique TCR beta chains were counted across the approximately 640 repertoires, and approximately 9.9 million of these chains were shared by at least two donors. Raw reads were error-corrected and collapsed into unique sequences by a nearest-neighbor algorithm in which closely related sequences were merged to remove PCR and sequencing errors. V, D and J gene segments were assigned by aligning CDR3 sequences to IMGT reference sequences. For a sequence to be retained, a match of at least six nucleotides was required to both a V gene segment and a J gene segment. A rearrangement counted as productive if the CDR3 had no stop codons and remained in frame with V and J, and every other rearrangement counted as non-productive. Following IMGT convention, CDR3 was defined as the stretch from the second conserved V-encoded cysteine to the conserved J-encoded phenylalanine. The earlier analysis of some 550 of the donors excluded any sequence lacking an unambiguous match to a single V gene segment. In an earlier analysis of 587 of the donors, a V segment was called functional when productive rearrangements were above 56.7%, and segregating when the standard deviation between donors exceeded 5%. To diagnose cytomegalovirus status from the catalog of TCR beta chain sequences, a statistical classification framework was built. In a later analysis, V and J genes were assigned by comparing TCR nucleotide sequences against IMGT/GENE-DB human TR gene sequences. In a later analysis, CDR3 sequences and most-parsimonious VDJ recombination scenarios were assigned using the TCRdist pipeline. In a later analysis, each TCR beta chain was defined by its CDR3 amino acid sequence together with its V-gene family, and reads lacking a unique V-gene family were excluded. As a way to deal with suspected cross-contamination and a sequencing artifact, a later analysis dropped 640 or so nucleotide sequences that were highly shared and had low generation probability. In a later analysis, a clonal expansion index was calculated for each public chain from normalized within-repertoire ranks of inferred template counts. Generation probabilities in a later analysis came from a VDJ recombination model fitted to out-of-frame rearrangements, and those results were checked against IGoR. In a later analysis, hypergeometric tests were used to score TCR-TCR, TCR-HLA and TCR-CMV co-occurrence, with a repertoire-size bias correction applied to TCR pairs. In a later analysis, false discovery rates were estimated by permuting HLA or CMV assignments 20 times. In a later analysis, co-occurring TCRs were grouped with DBSCAN, and TCRdist sequence similarity was added when clustering was performed within HLA-allele-positive subsets. For co-occurrence clustering, repertoires with fewer than 30,000 or more than 120,000 public chains were excluded, along with a handful of repertoires with anomalous nucleotide sharing. TCRdb's version of the immuneACCESS table is confined to in-frame rearrangements and falls short of the full clone set. An unresolved V gene accounts for under half of the shortfall where checked; the remainder is of unknown origin. V and J calls and clone size are those listed in that table; D and trimming were worked out from the DNA. The sample table lists around 120,000 clones, 70% to 80% of them with a count of one. About 15% of the sample goes to the ten largest clones.

The sample consisted of PBMCs. The sequence joins TRBV6-5 to TRBJ2-7; TRBD1 could be the D gene, as 5 bases match. The receptor was isolated from a man aged 50-59 years in good health and CMV-seropositive. The DNA sequence reads TGTGCCAGCAGTTCGAACCAGGGTAACGAGCAGTACTTC. It encodes CASSSNQGNEQYF.